This T cell receptor (beta chain) was profiled in a study of cytomegalovirus exposure and HLA in healthy donors. V was trimmed by 5 bases and J by 8 bases, leaving 15 bases between them. This CDR3 has 13 residues. CDR1 is MDHEN, CDR2 SYDVKM, per germline. The PCR had 60 Vbeta and 13 Jbeta primers. Profiled with immunoSEQ multiplex PCR; TCRdb holds only in-frame clones, not every one. The clone table shows 150,000 to 200,000 clones, with the ten largest holding roughly 0.74%. The source material was PBMCs. The chain combines TRBV28 with TRBJ1-2; tentatively, D is TRBD1 (6 bases). The source is a boy younger than 18 in good health and CMV-seronegative. As DNA, the CDR3 is TGTGCCAGCAGTCAAACAGGGTCGGACGGCTACACCTTC. Translated: CASSQTGSDGYTF.